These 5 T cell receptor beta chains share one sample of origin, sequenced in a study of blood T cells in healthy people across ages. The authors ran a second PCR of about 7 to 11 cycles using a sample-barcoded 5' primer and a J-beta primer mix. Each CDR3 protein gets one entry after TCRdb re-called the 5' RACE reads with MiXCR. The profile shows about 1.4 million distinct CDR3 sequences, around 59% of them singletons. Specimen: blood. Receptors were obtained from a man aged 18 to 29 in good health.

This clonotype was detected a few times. CDR3 sequence reads: CASSDPGTGVGDQETQYF. The CDR3 DNA reads as TGTGCCAGCAGTGATCCCGGGACAGGGGTAGGGGACCAAGAGACCCAGTACTTC. The chain links TRBV25-1 to TRBJ2-5; 10 bases agree with TRBD1. The CDR3 runs 18 residues. The V and J ends lost 3 bases and 0 bases, in that order; junction bases with no gene match: 10. Germline CDR1 and CDR2: MGHDK and SYGVNS.

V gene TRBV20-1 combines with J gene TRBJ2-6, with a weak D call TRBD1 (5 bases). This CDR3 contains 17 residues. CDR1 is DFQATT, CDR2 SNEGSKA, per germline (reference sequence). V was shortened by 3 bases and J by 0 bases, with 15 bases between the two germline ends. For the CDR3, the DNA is TGCAGTGCTAGTGCTAAGGGGTGGGGCTCTGGGGCCAACGTCCTGACTTTC. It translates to CSASAKGWGSGANVLTF.

The DNA for the CDR3 is TGTGCCAGCCGGGACAGGGGGTCAACTAATGAAAAACTGTTTTTT. Translation: CASRDRGSTNEKLFF. The chain uses TRBV7-6 and TRBJ1-4; 11 nucleotides align to TRBD1. Trimming took 8 bases from V and 0 from J; bases not matched to a gene: 2. From germline, CDR1 is SGHVS and CDR2 FNYEAQ. This CDR3 region has 15 residues.

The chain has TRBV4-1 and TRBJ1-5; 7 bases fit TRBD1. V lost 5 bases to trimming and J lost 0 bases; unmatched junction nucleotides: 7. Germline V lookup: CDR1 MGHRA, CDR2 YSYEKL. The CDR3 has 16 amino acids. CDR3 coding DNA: TGCGCCAGCAGCATTTTGACAGGGACTAGCAATCAGCCCCAGCATTTT. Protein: CASSILTGTSNQPQHF.

The CDR3, as DNA: TGCAGTGCTAGAACAGGGGAATGGGAGACCCAGTACTTC. This translates into CSARTGEWETQYF. The chain employs TRBV20-1 and TRBJ2-5, with 7 bases lining up with TRBD1. This CDR3 contains 13 residues. Trimming removed 2 bases from V and 5 bases from J; junction bases left unmatched: 5. The V gene's germline CDR1 is DFQATT and CDR2 SNEGSKA (reference sequence).